This T cell receptor (beta chain) was identified in a study of T and B cells in COVID-19 patients. The overall study: The recovered cohort's median age was 34 years, versus less than 70 years in active infection. Of more than 19 active-infection patients, approximately twelve were critically ill with mechanical ventilation or extracorporeal membrane oxygenation. Comorbidities linked to unfavorable COVID-19 outcome were present in 18 of 20 active-infection patients.

This CDR3 contains 13 residues. V lost 9 bases, J lost 2 bases, and 13 bases lay in between. Per germline, CDR1 WSHSY and CDR2 SAAADI. Each TRB amplification used about 220-500 ng of genomic DNA from blood. Details on this clonotype: Its target is not known.

Findings of the study overall: Active COVID-19 showed highly clonal TRB repertoires; recovery showed diversity and richness above healthy donors.

TRB rearrangements were amplified by multiplex PCR with BIOMED2 TRB-A/B primers. From the multiplex PCR reads, TCRdb called clonotypes with MiXCR, one entry per CDR3 protein. The repertoire consists of 5,500 to 8,500 distinct CDR3 sequences, with 25% to 35% occurring once and the leading ten covering 20% to 25%. The rearrangement joins TRBV10-2 to TRBJ1-2; the D is unclear. The sequenced sample was blood. The source is a human donor with active COVID-19. CDR3: CASSEGGNYGYTF. CDR3 DNA: TGCGCCAGTAGCGAAGGAGGGAACTATGGCTACACCTTC.